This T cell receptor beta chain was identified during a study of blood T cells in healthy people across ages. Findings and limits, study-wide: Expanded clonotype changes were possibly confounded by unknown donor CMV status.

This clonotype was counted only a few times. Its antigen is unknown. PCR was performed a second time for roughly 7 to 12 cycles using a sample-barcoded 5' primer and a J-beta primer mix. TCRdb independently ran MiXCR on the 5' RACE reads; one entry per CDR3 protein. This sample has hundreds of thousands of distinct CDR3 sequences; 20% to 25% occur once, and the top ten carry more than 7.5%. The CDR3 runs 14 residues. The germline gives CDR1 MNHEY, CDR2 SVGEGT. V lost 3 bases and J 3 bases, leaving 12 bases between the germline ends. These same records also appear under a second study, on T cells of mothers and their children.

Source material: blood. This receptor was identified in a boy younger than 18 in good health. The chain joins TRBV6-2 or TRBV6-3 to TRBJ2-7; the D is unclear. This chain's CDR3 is CASSYGVGYYEQYF. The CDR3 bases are TGTGCCAGCAGTTATGGTGTCGGCTACTACGAGCAGTACTTC.